This T cell receptor (beta chain) was recovered during a study of T cell responses to AZD1222 COVID-19 vaccine. Findings and limits, study-wide: Seropositive status at baseline applied to only six AZD1222 recipients. Repertoire sampling occurred only after the peak T cell response.

Worth noting for this clone: The antigen remains unidentified.

Libraries were prepared by immunoSEQ multiplex PCR; TCRdb keeps only in-frame clonotypes and omits some of them. The sample holds around 190,000 clones; 94% are singletons and the top ten take roughly 1.7%. CDR3 length: 13 residues. The receptor was derived from an adult who received the AZD1222 COVID-19 vaccine. The sequences come from peripheral blood, collected 28 days after the second AZD1222 dose. The V gene is TRBV12-1, the J gene TRBJ1-2. TRBV12-1 counts as a pseudogene. The CDR3 nucleotides read TGTGCCAGCAGCTTTATGGAATACTATGGCTACACCTTC. Translating gives CASSFMEYYGYTF.